A selection of T cell receptor beta chains follows, all from one sample in a study of cytotoxic CD8 clonotypes in ibrutinib-treated CLL. TCRdb's copy holds only in-frame clones and misses some; the assay was immunoSEQ multiplex PCR. The sample records about 270,000 clones, roughly 76% being singletons. This material consisted of PBMCs, taken at disease progression, from a patient treated with ibrutinib. Receptors were obtained from a human donor with chronic lymphocytic leukemia. CDR3s include the opening cysteine and the closing phenylalanine or tryptophan. Fields, in order: CDR3 protein, CDR3 DNA, V gene, CDR3 length, D gene, clone size, J gene. A D gene is named only where the DNA matches it firmly. Part of the rows lack a size; the others show once, few, many or a class for expanded clones.

CATSGQGTYEQYF | TGTGCCACCAGCGGACAGGGAACCTACGAGCAGTACTTC | TRBV15 | 13 | TRBD1 | - | TRBJ2-7
CASSSTQNGYGYTF | TGTGCCAGCAGCTCCACCCAAAATGGCTATGGCTACACCTTC | TRBV7-6 | 14 | - | - | TRBJ1-2
CASSLRPDVAGELFF | TGCGCCAGCAGCCTTCGCCCTGATGTCGCCGGGGAGCTGTTTTTT | TRBV4-1 | 15 | - | - | TRBJ2-2
CASSLVLGLNTGELFF | TGTGCCAGCAGCTTAGTCCTCGGACTGAACACCGGGGAGCTGTTTTTT | TRBV11-2 | 16 | - | - | TRBJ2-2
CASREGMRFMNTEAFF | TGTGCCAGTAGAGAGGGGATGCGCTTCATGAACACTGAAGCTTTCTTT | TRBV19 | 16 | - | - | TRBJ1-1
CASSPRHALNQPQHF | TGCGCCAGCAGTCCCCGGCACGCCTTAAATCAGCCCCAGCATTTT | TRBV4-1 | 15 | - | - | TRBJ1-5
CASSGAAGTGTEAFF | TGTGCCAGCAGCGGAGCAGCGGGAACAGGCACTGAAGCTTTCTTT | TRBV9 | 15 | - | few | TRBJ1-1
CASSTRSGPASEQYF | TGTGCCAGCAGCACGCGTAGCGGACCCGCCAGCGAGCAGTACTTC | TRBV9 | 15 | - | - | TRBJ2-7
CRLDSRFYEQYF | TGCAGGCTGGACAGCCGATTCTACGAGCAGTACTTC | TRBV29-1 | 12 | - | - | TRBJ2-7
CASSLGRTSGFNEQFF | TGTGCCAGCAGTTTAGGGAGGACTAGCGGTTTCAATGAGCAGTTCTTC | TRBV27 | 16 | TRBD2 | - | TRBJ2-1
CSGLDGSGNTIYF | TGCAGCGGGCTTGACGGCTCTGGAAACACCATATATTTT | TRBV29-1 | 13 | - | - | TRBJ1-3
CASRTGPEQYF | TGTGCCAGCAGGACAGGGCCCGAGCAGTACTTC | TRBV2 | 11 | TRBD1 | - | TRBJ2-7
CSVAVGSYNEQFF | TGCAGCGTTGCGGTCGGGTCCTACAATGAGCAGTTCTTC | TRBV29-1 | 13 | - | - | TRBJ2-1
CAIRIGTGDETQYF | TGTGCCATCAGGATAGGGACAGGGGACGAGACCCAGTACTTC | TRBV10-3 | 14 | TRBD1 | - | TRBJ2-5
CASSFGGSYEQYF | TGTGCCAGCAGCTTTGGCGGGAGCTACGAGCAGTACTTC | TRBV7-2 | 13 | TRBD2 | - | TRBJ2-7
CASIIRFLPSYEQYF | TGTGCCAGCATTATCCGGTTCCTACCTTCCTACGAGCAGTACTTC | TRBV2 | 15 | - | few | TRBJ2-7
CASRTSGGAETQYF | TGTGCCAGTCGGACTAGCGGGGGGGCGGAGACCCAGTACTTC | TRBV27 | 14 | TRBD2 | - | TRBJ2-5
CASSMTGVGAKNIQYF | TGTGCCAGCAGTATGACAGGGGTAGGAGCCAAAAACATTCAGTACTTC | TRBV28 | 16 | TRBD1 | once | TRBJ2-4
CASSVGGARSPLHF | TGTGCCAGCAGCGTAGGGGGGGCTCGGTCACCCCTCCACTTT | TRBV9 | 14 | - | - | TRBJ1-6
CASRVGQGADTQYF | TGTGCCAGCAGAGTCGGACAGGGTGCAGATACGCAGTATTTT | TRBV7-2 | 14 | TRBD1 | - | TRBJ2-3
CSVRQGINTEAFF | TGCAGCGTTCGACAGGGGATAAACACTGAAGCTTTCTTT | TRBV29-1 | 13 | TRBD1 | - | TRBJ1-1
CASSLAAGAGDYGYTF | TGCGCCAGCAGCTTGGCCGCTGGGGCTGGAGACTATGGCTACACCTTC | TRBV5-1 | 16 | - | - | TRBJ1-2
CASSIGVGQGTQYF | TGTGCCAGTAGTATCGGCGTCGGGCAGGGGACCCAGTACTTC | TRBV19 | 14 | - | - | TRBJ2-5
CASMVLGQGSGELFF | TGCGCCAGCATGGTATTAGGTCAAGGGTCCGGGGAGCTGTTTTTT | TRBV10-2 | 15 | - | - | TRBJ2-2
CASSPVGSNEQFF | TGTGCCAGCAGCCCCGTAGGCAGCAATGAGCAGTTCTTC | TRBV7-8 | 13 | - | - | TRBJ2-1
CASSVRDRNYEQYF | TGTGCCAGCAGCGTCCGGGACAGAAACTACGAGCAGTACTTC | TRBV9 | 14 | TRBD1 | - | TRBJ2-7
CASGESRLSYGYTF | TGTGCCAGCGGTGAAAGTCGGCTGTCCTATGGCTACACCTTC | TRBV9 | 14 | - | few | TRBJ1-2
CSAEQTQYF | TGCAGTGCCGAACAGACCCAGTACTTC | TRBV20-1 | 9 | - | - | TRBJ2-5
CASSRKPTGGWEETQYF | TGTGCCAGCAGCCGGAAGCCCACAGGGGGCTGGGAGGAGACCCAGTACTTC | TRBV7-6 | 17 | TRBD1 | - | TRBJ2-5
CASLVRGSENSPLHF | TGTGCCAGCCTCGTTCGTGGGTCGGAAAATTCACCCCTCCACTTT | TRBV6-1 | 15 | - | - | TRBJ1-6
CASSREYSGNTIYF | TGTGCCAGCAGCCGAGAATACTCTGGAAACACCATATATTTT | TRBV9 | 14 | - | many | TRBJ1-3
CASSPRGLYGYTF | TGTGCCAGCTCTCCCCGGGGGCTCTATGGCTACACCTTC | TRBV18 | 13 | - | - | TRBJ1-2
CASSELGTGGPYEQYF | TGTGCCAGCAGTGAACTCGGGACAGGGGGGCCCTACGAGCAGTACTTC | TRBV25-1 | 16 | TRBD1 | few | TRBJ2-7
CSALATPEAFF | TGCAGCGCCCTCGCCACCCCAGAAGCTTTCTTT | TRBV29-1 | 11 | - | - | TRBJ1-1
CASSQDWDREETQYF | TGCGCCAGCAGCCAAGATTGGGACAGGGAAGAGACCCAGTACTTC | TRBV4-1 | 15 | TRBD1 | - | TRBJ2-5
CASSYGQGTDTQYF | TGCGCCAGCAGCTACGGACAGGGAACAGATACGCAGTATTTT | TRBV5-1 | 14 | TRBD1 | - | TRBJ2-3
CASSQQGLRVF | TGCGCCAGCAGCCAACAGGGACTGAGGGTCTTC | TRBV5-1 | 11 | - | - | TRBJ2-1
CASSLRWRGRQETQYF | TGTGCCAGCAGCTTAAGGTGGCGGGGCAGACAAGAGACCCAGTACTTC | TRBV7-2 | 16 | - | - | TRBJ2-5
CSVEDQAPYEQYF | TGCAGCGTTGAAGATCAGGCACCCTACGAGCAGTACTTC | TRBV29-1 | 13 | - | - | TRBJ2-7
CASGFPSIKGEQFF | TGTGCTAGTGGTTTCCCTTCTATCAAAGGGGAGCAGTTCTTC | TRBV12-5 | 14 | - | - | TRBJ2-1
CSAAADTQYF | TGCAGCGCAGCCGCAGATACGCAGTATTTT | TRBV29-1 | 10 | - | few | TRBJ2-3
CASSYSGTGELFF | TGTGCCAGCAGTTACTCGGGGACCGGGGAGCTGTTTTTT | TRBV6-5 | 13 | - | - | TRBJ2-2
CASSQTNEKLFF | TGTGCCAGCAGCCAAACTAATGAAAAACTGTTTTTT | TRBV7-9 | 12 | - | - | TRBJ1-4
CASSLGGGIPFF | TGTGCCAGCAGCTTAGGTGGGGGGATACCTTTCTTT | TRBV7-6 | 12 | - | - | TRBJ1-1
CASSDTGALFNEQFF | TGCGCCAGCAGTGACACGGGAGCCCTCTTCAATGAGCAGTTCTTC | TRBV10-2 | 15 | - | once | TRBJ2-1
CASSLYPHSSTDTQYF | TGTGCCAGCAGCCTCTACCCTCACTCTAGCACAGATACGCAGTATTTT | TRBV7-6 | 16 | - | - | TRBJ2-3
CASRRTGVYNEQFF | TGTGCCAGCAGGAGGACAGGGGTCTACAATGAGCAGTTCTTC | TRBV6-1 | 14 | TRBD1 | - | TRBJ2-1
CSVEDRGQGAMGTEAFF | TGCAGCGTTGAAGATAGGGGACAGGGGGCTATGGGCACTGAAGCTTTCTTT | TRBV29-1 | 17 | TRBD1 | - | TRBJ1-1
CASSQKGFGVYMNTEAFF | TGTGCCAGCAGCCAAAAAGGGTTCGGCGTCTATATGAACACTGAAGCTTTCTTT | TRBV14 | 18 | - | - | TRBJ1-1
CASSLGNRGSNQPQHF | TGTGCCAGCAGCTTAGGGAATCGGGGGAGCAATCAGCCCCAGCATTTT | TRBV13 | 16 | - | - | TRBJ1-5
CASSSRLAGDNEQFF | TGTGCCAGCTCATCACGACTAGCGGGGGACAATGAGCAGTTCTTC | TRBV18 | 15 | TRBD2 | few | TRBJ2-1